This TCR beta chain was recorded in a study of T cells in Graves' hyperthyroidism and ophthalmopathy. On the basis of clinical symptoms, serum thyroxine and TRAb, thyroid ultrasound and orbital computed tomography, diagnoses were made. Overall study results and limits: Separation of ophthalmopathy from stable hyperthyroidism was achieved by a 13 V-J model. In validation, the model predicted ophthalmopathy. These predictions came a median roughly 7.1 months before onset. The blood repertoire included most of the expanded thyroid clonotypes above 0.001.

Germline loops: CDR1 SNHLY, CDR2 FYNNEI. With 3 bases removed from V and 3 bases from J, the gap between germline ends came to 9 bases. CDR3 length: 13 residues. This clonotype was observed many times. The antigen is unknown. TCR beta CDR3 regions were amplified from RNA transcripts. In the first-round RT-PCR of the TCR CDR3, the HTBI primer set was used. From the multiplex PCR reads, TCRdb called clonotypes with MiXCR, one entry per CDR3 protein. Here the sample spans a few hundred thousand distinct CDR3 sequences, approximately 44% being singletons. The sample taken for sequencing was peripheral blood or thyroid tissue (not recorded which). The V gene is TRBV2, the J gene TRBJ2-7; unclear D gene. The TCR was taken from a woman between 18 and 29 years old with Graves' hyperthyroidism. The CDR3 sequence is CASSEAAYYEQYF. DNA of the CDR3: TGTGCCAGCAGTGAGGCAGCTTACTACGAGCAGTACTTC.